The 13 T cell receptor beta chains given below trace back to one sample, sequenced in a study of blood T cell repertoires in COVID-19. The method was immunoSEQ multiplex PCR; TCRdb's version includes in-frame clones alone and lacks a portion of them. The data show under 350,000 clones, 80% to 90% seen once. The material sequenced was PBMCs or T cells enriched from blood (not recorded which). The source of these receptors is a woman aged 40 to 50 with acute COVID-19.

The J gene is TRBJ1-1, the V gene TRBV5-1; the match to TRBD1 covers 7 bases. This CDR3 spans 21 amino acids. CDR1 and CDR2 (germline): SGHRS, YFSETQ. Trimming at V came to 4 bases and at J to 7 bases, leaving 31 bases not matched to a gene. CDR3 bases: TGCGCCAGCAGCCCGACCGGGACAGTTTATTTGTCGTTCGGCGGCACACATGAAGCTTTCTTT. Its protein product is CASSPTGTVYLSFGGTHEAFF.

V and J are TRBV11-2 and TRBJ2-7, with 8 nucleotides matching TRBD2. The CDR3 sequence is 18 residues long. Germline CDR1 reads SGHAT; CDR2 reads FQNNGV. V lost 4 bases, J lost 0 bases, and 14 bases stayed unmatched. DNA of the CDR3: TGTGCCAGCAGCTCCGTTAATCGTGAGCGGGGGAGCTCCTACGAGCAGTACTTC. Encoded protein: CASSSVNRERGSSYEQYF.

The chain carries TRBV9 and TRBJ2-7; perhaps TRBD2 as D (5 bases). The CDR3 spans 14 residues. Germline V gives CDR1 SGDLS, CDR2 YYNGEE. V shed 0 bases and J shed 6 bases, with 13 bases lying between them. In DNA, the CDR3 is TGTGCCAGCAGCGTAGTCCCGGGGTCGACCGAGCAGTACTTC. Amino acid sequence: CASSVVPGSTEQYF.

This clone has only one observation. The J gene is TRBJ2-1, the V gene TRBV5-1; D is unclear. The CDR3 spans 13 residues. CDR1 is SGHRS and CDR2 is YFSETQ in the germline V gene. V lost 4 bases, J lost 2 bases, and 7 bases lay in between. The CDR3 spells CASSPRTYNEQFF. The CDR3 region has the DNA TGCGCCAGCAGCCCCAGAACCTACAATGAGCAGTTCTTC.

V is TRBV19 and J is TRBJ1-2, with D perhaps matching TRBD1 (5 bases). CDR1 and CDR2 from the germline V gene are LNHDA and SQIVND (reference sequence). The CDR3 sequence is 15 residues long. V was cut by 4 bases and J by 2 bases, with 14 bases left in between. This CDR3 reads CASSNPWGGNYGYTF. CDR3 in DNA: TGTGCCAGTAGTAACCCCTGGGGGGGAAACTATGGCTACACCTTC.

The genes are TRBV4-2 and TRBJ1-3; the match to TRBD1 covers 10 bases. V shed 5 bases, J shed 1 base, and the junction held 11 bases outside the gene matches. The CDR3 is 18 amino acids. Germline lookup yields CDR1 LGHNA and CDR2 YNFKEQ. Here the CDR3 DNA reads TGTGCCAGCAGCAAAGGGGACGACAGGGGGCAATCTGGAAACACCATATATTTT. Translating gives CASSKGDDRGQSGNTIYF.

The chain is built from TRBV19 and TRBJ2-3; 8 nucleotides agree with TRBD1. With 6 bases clipped from V and 0 bases from J, the junction kept 5 bases outside the gene matches. Germline CDR1 is LNHDA and CDR2 is SQIVND (reference sequence). The CDR3 has 15 residues. CDR3 nucleotides: TGTGCCAGTAGATCGGACAGGGCGAGCACAGATACGCAGTATTTT. This codes for CASRSDRASTDTQYF.

The chain joins TRBV4-3 to TRBJ1-2; possible D gene TRBD1, 5 bases. V lost 1 base, J lost 7 bases, and 22 bases lay in between. This CDR3 region has 17 residues. CDR1 and CDR2 (germline): LGHNA, YSLEER. The chain's CDR3 is CASSQVYSNAGTGGYTF. In nucleotides, the CDR3 is TGCGCCAGCAGCCAAGTATACTCGAATGCGGGGACGGGTGGCTACACCTTC.

The gene calls are TRBV5-5 and TRBJ2-7; 7 bases match TRBD2. The length of the CDR3 is 14 residues. After removal of 0 bases from V and 6 bases from J, the junction contained 6 bases not matched to a gene. Germline V gene data show CDR1 as SGHKS and CDR2 as YYEKEE (reference sequence). The CDR3 spells CASSLAGGRREQYF. For the CDR3, the DNA is TGTGCCAGCAGCTTGGCGGGCGGGAGACGCGAGCAGTACTTC.

This chain uses TRBV28 with TRBJ2-3; the match to TRBD2 covers 8 bases. J lost 0 bases, V lost 2 bases, and 16 bases had no gene match. The CDR3 runs 20 residues. In germline, CDR1 is MDHEN, CDR2 SYDVKM. This CDR3 is CASSLVSGAEFFASTDTQYF. The DNA of the CDR3 is TGTGCCAGCAGTTTAGTTAGCGGGGCCGAGTTCTTCGCCAGCACAGATACGCAGTATTTT.

The chain carries TRBV18 and TRBJ1-2; TRBD1 agrees at 7 bases. Losses at the gene ends were 2 bases for V and 8 bases for J; bases not matched to a gene: 17. Germline CDR1 KGHSH, CDR2 LQKENI. The CDR3 sequence is 17 residues long. This CDR3 is CASSPVVTGTTWDGYTF. Here the CDR3 DNA reads TGTGCCAGCTCACCAGTTGTGACAGGGACCACTTGGGACGGCTACACCTTC. The full variable domain, rest sourced from reference TRBV18 and TRBJ1-2, is NAGVMQNPRHLVRRRGQEARLRCSPMKGHSHVYWYRQLPEEGLKFMVYLQKENIIDESGMPKERFSAEFPKEGPSILRIQQVVRGDSAAYFCASSPVVTGTTWDGYTFGSGTRLTVV.

The V call is TRBV9, the J call TRBJ1-3; D perhaps matches TRBD1 (6 bases). Trimming stripped 0 bases from V and 7 bases from J, with 14 bases between. This CDR3 spans 15 amino acids. Per the germline V gene, CDR1 is SGDLS and CDR2 is YYNGEE. The CDR3 nucleotides are TGTGCCAGCAGCGTAGTGGGACAAGCGCGGAACACCATATATTTT. This translates into CASSVVGQARNTIYF.

The genes are TRBV19 and TRBJ1-3; TRBD1 aligns across 9 bases. The V gene end was trimmed by 9 bases and the J gene end by 8 bases; junction bases not matched to a gene: 8. The CDR3 contains 13 residues. CDR1 and CDR2 from the germline V gene are LNHDA and SQIVND (reference sequence). As DNA, the CDR3 is TGTGCCAGCTTGGACAGGGGACGTGACACCATATATTTT. Its protein product is CASLDRGRDTIYF.